This TCR beta chain is drawn from a study of CD8+CD57+ T cells in acquired aplastic anemia. Turning to the study itself: The study obtained an average of around 3.4 ug of DNA from sorted CD4+ and CD8+ cells. General study points: Researchers reported that CD8+ Simpson's diversity was not significantly different in patients versus controls. Roughly 30 CD8+ CDR3 sequences occurred in both the patients and the controls.

Remarks on this clonotype: The antigen is undetermined.

TCR beta VDJ and CDR3 profiles were obtained from a genomic DNA template. A single record per CDR3 protein comes from TCRdb applying MiXCR to the reads. This table has approximately 150,000 distinct CDR3 sequences, around 75% appearing once. For sequencing, patients were chosen who had shown expansion of CD8+CD57+ cells by flow cytometry. Patient blood was sampled before any therapy had been received. CDR1 is SGHRS and CDR2 is YFSETQ in the germline V gene. The CDR3 runs 13 residues. Trimming left V 2 bases short and J 8 bases short, with 8 bases between. V is TRBV5-1 and J is TRBJ1-6; no reliable D call. This receptor was obtained from a human donor with aplastic anemia. The sequencing input was sorted CD4+, CD8+, or CD8+CD57+ T cells (not recorded which) from PBMCs. The CDR3 coding sequence is TGCGCCAGCAGCTTTGAGGTCGATTCACCCCTCCACTTT. Protein product: CASSFEVDSPLHF.